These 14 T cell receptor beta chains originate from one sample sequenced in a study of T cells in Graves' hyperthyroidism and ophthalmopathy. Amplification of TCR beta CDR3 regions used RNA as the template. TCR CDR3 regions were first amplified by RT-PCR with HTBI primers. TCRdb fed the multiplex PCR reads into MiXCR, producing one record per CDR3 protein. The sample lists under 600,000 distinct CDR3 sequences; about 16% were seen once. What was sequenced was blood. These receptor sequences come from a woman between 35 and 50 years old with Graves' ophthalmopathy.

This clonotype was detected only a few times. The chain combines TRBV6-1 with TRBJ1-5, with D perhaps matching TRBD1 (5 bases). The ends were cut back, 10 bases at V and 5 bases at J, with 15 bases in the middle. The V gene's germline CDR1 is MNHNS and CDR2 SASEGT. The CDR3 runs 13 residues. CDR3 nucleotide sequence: TGTGCCACCACAACGGGACCGTATCAGCCCCAGCATTTT. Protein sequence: CATTTGPYQPQHF.

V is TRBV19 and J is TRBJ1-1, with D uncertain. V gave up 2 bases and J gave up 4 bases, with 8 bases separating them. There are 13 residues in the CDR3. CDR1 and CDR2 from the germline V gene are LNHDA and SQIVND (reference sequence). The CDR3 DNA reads TGTGCCAGTAGTATAAACATATTCACTGAAGCTTTCTTT. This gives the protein CASSINIFTEAFF.

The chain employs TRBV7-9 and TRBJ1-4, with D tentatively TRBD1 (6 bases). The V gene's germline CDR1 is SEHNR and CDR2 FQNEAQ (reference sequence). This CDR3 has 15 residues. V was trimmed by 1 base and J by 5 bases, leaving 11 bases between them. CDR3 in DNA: TGTGCCAGCAGCTTAGTTGGGACAATGAATGAAAAACTGTTTTTT. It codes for CASSLVGTMNEKLFF.

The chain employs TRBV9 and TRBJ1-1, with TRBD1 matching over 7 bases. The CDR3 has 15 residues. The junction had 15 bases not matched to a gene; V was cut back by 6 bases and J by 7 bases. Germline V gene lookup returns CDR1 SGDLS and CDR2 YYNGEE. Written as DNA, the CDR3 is TGTGCCAGCACCCCTCGGACGGGACAGCAAATTGAAGCTTTCTTT. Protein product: CASTPRTGQQIEAFF.

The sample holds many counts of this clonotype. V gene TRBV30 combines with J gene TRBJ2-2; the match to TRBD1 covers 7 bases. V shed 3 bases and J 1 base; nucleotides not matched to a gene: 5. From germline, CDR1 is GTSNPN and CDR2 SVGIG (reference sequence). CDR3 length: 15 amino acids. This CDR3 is CAWRSRDRNTGELFF. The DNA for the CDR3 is TGTGCCTGGAGATCCCGGGACAGGAACACCGGGGAGCTGTTTTTT. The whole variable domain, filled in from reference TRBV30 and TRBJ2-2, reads SQTIHQWPATLVQPVGSPLSLECTVEGTSNPNLYWYRQAAGRGLQLLFYSVGIGQISSEVPQNLSASRPQDRQFILSSKKLLLSDSGFYLCAWRSRDRNTGELFFGEGSRLTVL.

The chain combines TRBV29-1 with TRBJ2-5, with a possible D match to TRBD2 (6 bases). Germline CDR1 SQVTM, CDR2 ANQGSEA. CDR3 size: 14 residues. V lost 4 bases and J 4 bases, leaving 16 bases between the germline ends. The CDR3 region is CSVAEGGVGETQYF. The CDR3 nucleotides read TGCAGCGTTGCCGAAGGAGGGGTTGGAGAGACCCAGTACTTC.

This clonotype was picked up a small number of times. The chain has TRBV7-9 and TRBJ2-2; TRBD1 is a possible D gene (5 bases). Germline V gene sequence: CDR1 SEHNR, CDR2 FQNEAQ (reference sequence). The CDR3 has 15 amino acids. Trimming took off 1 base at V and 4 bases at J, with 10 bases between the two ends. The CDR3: CASSLGGRSTGELFF. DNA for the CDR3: TGTGCCAGCAGCTTAGGGGGCAGAAGCACCGGGGAGCTGTTTTTT.

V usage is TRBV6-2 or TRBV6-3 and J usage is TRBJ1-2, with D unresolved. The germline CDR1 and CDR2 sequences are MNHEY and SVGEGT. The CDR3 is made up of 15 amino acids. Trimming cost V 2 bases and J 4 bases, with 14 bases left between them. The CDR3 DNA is TGTGCCAGCAGTTACCCCCGCGACGGCTCCTATGGCTACACCTTC. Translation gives CASSYPRDGSYGYTF.

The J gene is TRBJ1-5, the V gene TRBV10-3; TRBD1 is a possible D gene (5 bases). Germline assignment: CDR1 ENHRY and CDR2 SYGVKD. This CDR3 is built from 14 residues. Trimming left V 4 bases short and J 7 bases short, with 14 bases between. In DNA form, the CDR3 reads TGTGCCATCAGTGCGGGGGATTCGTACCAGCCCCAGCATTTT. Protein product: CAISAGDSYQPQHF.

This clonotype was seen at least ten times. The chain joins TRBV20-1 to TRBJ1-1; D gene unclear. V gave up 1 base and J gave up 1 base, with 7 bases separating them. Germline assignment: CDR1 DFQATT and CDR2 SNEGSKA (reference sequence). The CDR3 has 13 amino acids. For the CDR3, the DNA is TGCAGTGCTAGAGTCCCAGGGAACACTGAAGCTTTCTTT. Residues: CSARVPGNTEAFF.

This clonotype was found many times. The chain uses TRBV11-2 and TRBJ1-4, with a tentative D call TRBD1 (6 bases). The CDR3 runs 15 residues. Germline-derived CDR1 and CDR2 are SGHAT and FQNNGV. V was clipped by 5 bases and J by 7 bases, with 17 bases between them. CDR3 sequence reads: CASSPTGTTGEKLFF. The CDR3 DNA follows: TGTGCCAGCAGCCCCACAGGGACAACGGGTGAAAAACTGTTTTTT.

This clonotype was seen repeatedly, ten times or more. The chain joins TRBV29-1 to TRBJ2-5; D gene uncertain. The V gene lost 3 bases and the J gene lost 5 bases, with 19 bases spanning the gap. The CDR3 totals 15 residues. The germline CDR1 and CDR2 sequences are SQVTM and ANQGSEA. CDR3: CSVDPGSNPWETQYF. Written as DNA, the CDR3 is TGCAGCGTTGATCCCGGCAGTAATCCGTGGGAGACCCAGTACTTC.

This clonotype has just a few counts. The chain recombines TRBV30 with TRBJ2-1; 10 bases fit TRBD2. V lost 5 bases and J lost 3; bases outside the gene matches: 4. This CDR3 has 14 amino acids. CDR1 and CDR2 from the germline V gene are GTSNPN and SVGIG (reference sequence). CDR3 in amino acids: CAWSRLAGYNEQFF. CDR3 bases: TGTGCCTGGTCCCGACTAGCGGGCTACAATGAGCAGTTCTTC.

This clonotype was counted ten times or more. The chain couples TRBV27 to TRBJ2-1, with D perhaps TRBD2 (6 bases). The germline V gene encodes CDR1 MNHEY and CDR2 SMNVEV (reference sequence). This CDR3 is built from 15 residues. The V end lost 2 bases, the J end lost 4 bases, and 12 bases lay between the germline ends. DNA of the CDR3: TGTGCCAGCAGTTTAGGTTGGGGGGATTACAATGAGCAGTTCTTC. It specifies CASSLGWGDYNEQFF.